Sequencing of this TCR beta chain was carried out in a study of blood T cell repertoires in COVID-19. Study context: The samples span acute and convalescent COVID-19 from the United States, Italy and Spain. The analysed material was cDNA or gDNA that came from T cells, B-cell-depleted T cells, or PBMCs.

This clone has only a few counts. Original methodology: Amplification of reference gene primers was used by the study to estimate nucleated cell counts. Repertoires were generated with immunoSEQ multiplex PCR, while TCRdb's copy carries only in-frame clones and drops some. V, J and clone size are those of that table, while D and trimming were read from the DNA. The table has 230,000 or so clones, 84% seen once. Per the germline V gene, CDR1 is GTSNPN and CDR2 is SVGIG (reference sequence). The CDR3 has 13 amino acids. Trimming took 0 bases from V and 1 from J, leaving 6 bases between them. V gene TRBV30 combines with J gene TRBJ1-1; weak D call: TRBD1 (6 bases). Material: peripheral blood. The TCR sequence derives from a young man with active or convalescent COVID-19. The CDR3 DNA reads TGTGCCTGGAGTGTACAGGGGAACACTGAAGCTTTCTTT. It is translated as CAWSVQGNTEAFF.